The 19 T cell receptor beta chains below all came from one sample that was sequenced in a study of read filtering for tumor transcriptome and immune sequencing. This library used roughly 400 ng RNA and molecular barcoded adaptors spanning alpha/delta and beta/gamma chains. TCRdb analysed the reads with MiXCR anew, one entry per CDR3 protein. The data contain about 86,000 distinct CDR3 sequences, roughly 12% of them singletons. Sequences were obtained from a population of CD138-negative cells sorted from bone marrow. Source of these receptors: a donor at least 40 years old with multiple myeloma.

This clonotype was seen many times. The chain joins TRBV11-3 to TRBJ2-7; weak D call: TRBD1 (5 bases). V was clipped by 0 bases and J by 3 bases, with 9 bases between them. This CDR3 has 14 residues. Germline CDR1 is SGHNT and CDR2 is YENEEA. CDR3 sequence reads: CASSLDTDNYEQYF. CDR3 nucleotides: TGTGCCAGCAGCTTAGATACGGACAACTACGAGCAGTACTTC.

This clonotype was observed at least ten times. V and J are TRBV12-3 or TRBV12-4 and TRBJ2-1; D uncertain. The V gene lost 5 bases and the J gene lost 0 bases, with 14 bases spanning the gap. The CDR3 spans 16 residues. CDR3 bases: TGTGCCAGCAGTACCACGGTGGCCGGCTCCTACAATGAGCAGTTCTTC. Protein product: CASSTTVAGSYNEQFF.

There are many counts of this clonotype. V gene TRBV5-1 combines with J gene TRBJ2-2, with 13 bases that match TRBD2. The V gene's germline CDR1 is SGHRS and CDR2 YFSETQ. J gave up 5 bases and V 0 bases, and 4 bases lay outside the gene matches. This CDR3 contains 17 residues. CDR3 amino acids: CASSLGTSGRGTGELFF. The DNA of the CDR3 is TGCGCCAGCAGCTTGGGGACTAGCGGGAGAGGAACCGGGGAGCTGTTTTTT. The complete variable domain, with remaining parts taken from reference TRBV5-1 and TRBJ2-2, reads KAGVTQTPRYLIKTRGQQVTLSCSPISGHRSVSWYQQTPGQGLQFLFEYFSETQRNKGNFPGRFSGRQFSNSRSEMNVSTLELGDSALYLCASSLGTSGRGTGELFFGEGSRLTVL.

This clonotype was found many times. CDR3: CASSLRKGLAHFF. The CDR3 DNA reads TGTGCCAGCAGTTTACGGAAGGGACTCGCTCATTTCTTC. J is TRBJ2-1 and V is TRBV27; a weak D match, TRBD2 (6 bases). There are 13 residues in the CDR3. V lost 2 bases and J 16 bases, leaving 18 bases between the germline ends. CDR1 and CDR2 (germline): MNHEY, SMNVEV (reference sequence).

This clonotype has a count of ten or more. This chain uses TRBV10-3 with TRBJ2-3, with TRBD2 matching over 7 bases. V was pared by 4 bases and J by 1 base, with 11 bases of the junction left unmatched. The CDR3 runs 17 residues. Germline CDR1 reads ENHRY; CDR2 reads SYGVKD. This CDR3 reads CAISVERGSIGTDTQYF. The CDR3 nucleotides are TGTGCCATCAGTGTGGAGCGGGGATCTATCGGCACAGATACGCAGTATTTT.

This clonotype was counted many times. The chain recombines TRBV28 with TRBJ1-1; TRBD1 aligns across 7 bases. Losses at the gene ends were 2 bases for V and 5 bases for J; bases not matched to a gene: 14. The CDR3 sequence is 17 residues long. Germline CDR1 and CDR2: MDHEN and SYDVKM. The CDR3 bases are TGTGCCAGCAGTTTAACGAAGGGGGCCGGAGGGAAGACTGAAGCTTTCTTT. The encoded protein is CASSLTKGAGGKTEAFF.

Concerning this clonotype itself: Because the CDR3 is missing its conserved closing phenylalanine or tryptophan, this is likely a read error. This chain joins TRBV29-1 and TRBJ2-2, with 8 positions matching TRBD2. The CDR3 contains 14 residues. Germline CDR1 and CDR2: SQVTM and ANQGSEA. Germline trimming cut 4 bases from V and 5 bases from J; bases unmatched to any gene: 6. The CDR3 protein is CSVALRLATGELFL. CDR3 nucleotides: TGCAGCGTTGCACTGCGACTAGCGACCGGGGAGCTGTTTCTT.

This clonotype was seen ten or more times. In DNA, the CDR3 is TGCGCCAGCAGCCGTCTAGATGTCCTATACAATGAGCAGTTCTTC. It translates to CASSRLDVLYNEQFF. J is TRBJ2-1 and V is TRBV5-1; unclear D gene. The V gene lost 4 bases and the J gene lost 4 bases, with 15 bases spanning the gap. The CDR3 totals 15 residues. In germline, CDR1 is SGHRS, CDR2 YFSETQ.

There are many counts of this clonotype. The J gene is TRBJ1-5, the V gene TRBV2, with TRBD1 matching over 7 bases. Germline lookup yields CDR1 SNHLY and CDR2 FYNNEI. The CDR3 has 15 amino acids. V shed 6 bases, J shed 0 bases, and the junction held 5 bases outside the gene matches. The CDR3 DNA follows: TGTGCCAGCAGCGGTGAGGGGGCTAGCAATCAGCCCCAGCATTTT. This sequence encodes CASSGEGASNQPQHF.

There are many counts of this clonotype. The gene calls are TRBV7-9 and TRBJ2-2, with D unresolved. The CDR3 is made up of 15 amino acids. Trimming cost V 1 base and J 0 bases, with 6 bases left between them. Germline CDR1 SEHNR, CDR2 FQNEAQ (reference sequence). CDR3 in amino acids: CASSLEGSNTGELFF. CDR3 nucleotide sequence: TGTGCCAGCAGCTTAGAGGGTTCGAACACCGGGGAGCTGTTTTTT.

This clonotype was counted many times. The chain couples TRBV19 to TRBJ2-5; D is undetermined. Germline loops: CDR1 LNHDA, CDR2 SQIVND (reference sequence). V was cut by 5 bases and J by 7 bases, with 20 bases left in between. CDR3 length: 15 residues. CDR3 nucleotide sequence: TGTGCCAGTAGTTCTCAGAACCGGGCCCCCGGGACCCAGTACTTC. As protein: CASSSQNRAPGTQYF.

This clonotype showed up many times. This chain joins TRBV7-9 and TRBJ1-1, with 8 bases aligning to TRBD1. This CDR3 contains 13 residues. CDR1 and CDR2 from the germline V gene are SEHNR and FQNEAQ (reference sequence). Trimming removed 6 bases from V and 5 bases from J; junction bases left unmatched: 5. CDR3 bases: TGTGCCAGCAGTAAAACAGGGGGTACTGAAGCTTTCTTT. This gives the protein CASSKTGGTEAFF.

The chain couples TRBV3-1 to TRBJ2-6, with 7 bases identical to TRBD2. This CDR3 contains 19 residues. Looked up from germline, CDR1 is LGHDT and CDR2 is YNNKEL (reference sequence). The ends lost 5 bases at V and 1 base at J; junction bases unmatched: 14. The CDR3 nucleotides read TGTGCCAGCAGCGGCCGACCAGGGAGCGGGGCTTCTGGGGCCAACGTCCTGACTTTC. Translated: CASSGRPGSGASGANVLTF. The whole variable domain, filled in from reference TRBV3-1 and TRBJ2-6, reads DTAVSQTPKYLVTQMGNDKSIKCEQNLGHDTMYWYKQDSKKFLKIMFSYNNKELIINETVPNRFSPKSPDKAHLNLHINSLELGDSAVYFCASSGRPGSGASGANVLTFGAGSRLTVL.

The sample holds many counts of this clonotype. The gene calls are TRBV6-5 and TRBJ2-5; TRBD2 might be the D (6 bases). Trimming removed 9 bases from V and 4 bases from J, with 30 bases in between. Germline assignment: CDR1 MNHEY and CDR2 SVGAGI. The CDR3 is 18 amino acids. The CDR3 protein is CASQTFGLGGKEGETQYF. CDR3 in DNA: TGTGCCAGTCAGACCTTCGGACTGGGCGGGAAGGAAGGAGAGACCCAGTACTTC.

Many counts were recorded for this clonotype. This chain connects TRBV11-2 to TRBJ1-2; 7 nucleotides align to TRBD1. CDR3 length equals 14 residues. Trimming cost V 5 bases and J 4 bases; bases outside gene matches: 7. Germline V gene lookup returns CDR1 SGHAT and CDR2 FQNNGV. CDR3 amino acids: CASSPGQNSYGYTF. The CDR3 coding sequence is TGTGCCAGCAGCCCGGGACAGAACTCCTATGGCTACACCTTC.

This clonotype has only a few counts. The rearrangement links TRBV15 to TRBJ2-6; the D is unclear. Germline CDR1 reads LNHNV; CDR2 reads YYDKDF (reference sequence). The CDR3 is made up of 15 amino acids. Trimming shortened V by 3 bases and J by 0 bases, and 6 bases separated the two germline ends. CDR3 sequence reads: CATSRMLSGANVLTF. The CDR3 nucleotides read TGTGCCACCAGCAGGATGCTCTCTGGGGCCAACGTCCTGACTTTC.

The DNA of the CDR3 is TGTGCCAGCACTCCCCCGGGACTAGCGGGAGATACGCAGCATTTT. Protein: CASTPPGLAGDTQHF. The V call is TRBV12-3 or TRBV12-4, the J call TRBJ2-3, with a tentative D call TRBD1 (5 bases). TRBJ1-5 explains the end of the DNA better; the J call may be wrong. The CDR3 covers 15 residues.

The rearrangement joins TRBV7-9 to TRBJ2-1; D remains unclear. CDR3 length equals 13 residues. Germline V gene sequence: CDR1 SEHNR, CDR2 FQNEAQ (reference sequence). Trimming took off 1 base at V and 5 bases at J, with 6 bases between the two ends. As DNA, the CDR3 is TGTGCCAGCAGCTTAGGGGCCAACAATGAGCAGTTCTTC. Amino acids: CASSLGANNEQFF.

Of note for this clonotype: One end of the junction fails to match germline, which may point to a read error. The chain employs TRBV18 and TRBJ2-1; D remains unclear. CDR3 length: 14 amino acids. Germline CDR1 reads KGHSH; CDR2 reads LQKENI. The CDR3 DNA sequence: TGTGCCAGCTCACCAGGAAGCGAAGTCAATGGGCAGTTCTTC. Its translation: CASSPGSEVNGQFF.